Below are 20 T cell receptor beta chains sequenced from a single sample in a study of breast tumors, draining lymph nodes, adjacent tissues. MiXCR, run by TCRdb on the multiplex PCR reads, gives a single entry per CDR3 protein. The sample lists approximately 150,000 distinct CDR3 sequences; less than 35% were seen once. Samples came from axillary lymph nodes draining the breast cancer. Sequencing used axillary lymph node tissue. The receptors stem from a female donor with breast cancer. Some clones in this sample may be carry-over from other donors' samples.

This clonotype was found many times. J is TRBJ2-2 and V is TRBV13; TRBD2 matches 16 bases. The CDR3 covers 18 residues. V lost 5 bases and J lost 0; bases outside the gene matches: 3. Germline assignment: CDR1 PRHDT and CDR2 FYEKMQ (reference sequence). The CDR3 sequence is CASSRGLAGGSNTGELFF. The CDR3 DNA follows: TGTGCCAGCAGCCGGGGACTAGCGGGGGGGTCGAACACCGGGGAGCTGTTTTTT.

This clonotype was found many times. The chain carries TRBV5-1 and TRBJ2-2; 10 bases fit TRBD1. CDR3 size: 16 residues. Per the germline V gene, CDR1 is SGHRS and CDR2 is YFSETQ. V was pared by 4 bases and J by 6 bases, with 9 bases of the junction left unmatched. The CDR3 is CASSQRTGGSAGELFF. The CDR3 coding sequence is TGCGCCAGCAGCCAAAGGACAGGGGGATCGGCCGGGGAGCTGTTTTTT.

The count of this clonotype is one. The V call is TRBV24-1, the J call TRBJ1-1, with a tentative D call TRBD1 (5 bases). V was shortened by 7 bases and J by 1 base, with 6 bases between the two germline ends. Per the germline V gene, CDR1 is KGHDR and CDR2 is SFDVKD. The CDR3 is made up of 12 amino acids. In nucleotides, the CDR3 is TGTGCCACCAGGAGGGGGAACACTGAAGCTTTCTTT. Amino acid sequence: CATRRGNTEAFF.

This clonotype occurred many times. This chain uses TRBV28 with TRBJ1-2, with unresolved D. Germline V gene lookup returns CDR1 MDHEN and CDR2 SYDVKM. V was cut by 2 bases and J by 7 bases, with 11 bases left in between. This CDR3 region has 13 residues. The CDR3 sequence is CASSLGVRGGYTF. In nucleotides, the CDR3 is TGTGCCAGCAGTTTAGGGGTTCGCGGTGGCTACACCTTC.

This clonotype was picked up a small number of times. A read error may explain this, as a much larger clone is one base away. V gene TRBV6-1 combines with J gene TRBJ2-5, with D perhaps matching TRBD1 (6 bases). V lost 5 bases and J lost 1, with 14 bases in between. Germline lookup yields CDR1 MNHNS and CDR2 SASEGT. The CDR3 runs to 15 residues. CDR3 nucleotides: TGTGCCAGCAGTCTAACAGGGTTCGGCCAAGAGACCCAGTACTTC. Its translation is CASSLTGFGQETQYF.

The CDR3 coding sequence is TGTGCCATCAGTGTTGACAGGGGTTCACCCCTCCACTTT. Its protein product is CAISVDRGSPLHF. The chain combines TRBV10-3 with TRBJ1-6, with TRBD1 matching 8 bases. This CDR3 contains 13 residues. In germline, CDR1 is ENHRY, CDR2 SYGVKD. V gave up 4 bases and J gave up 9 bases; unmatched junction bases: 2.

V usage is TRBV20-1 and J usage is TRBJ2-3; 8 bases fit TRBD2. CDR1 and CDR2 (germline): DFQATT, SNEGSKA (reference sequence). The CDR3 runs 16 residues. V shed 6 bases, J shed 4 bases, and the junction held 15 bases outside the gene matches. CDR3 in amino acids: CSASSPAGDPPDTQYF. CDR3 bases: TGCAGTGCCAGCTCACCAGCGGGGGACCCCCCAGATACGCAGTATTTT.

Worth noting for this clonotype: No conserved phenylalanine or tryptophan ends this CDR3, so it is likely a read error. The chain has TRBV5-1 and TRBJ1-1; no clear D gene. Germline assignment: CDR1 SGHRS and CDR2 YFSETQ. This CDR3 has 13 amino acids. Trimming removed 0 bases from V and 8 bases from J, with 11 bases in between. In DNA, the CDR3 is TGCGCCAGCAGCTTGGAGGGCAGCGTGGAAGCTTTCGTT. This gives the protein CASSLEGSVEAFV.

This clonotype showed up many times. This chain links TRBV5-8 with TRBJ1-2; TRBD1 agrees at 7 bases. The germline V gene has CDR1 SGHTS and CDR2 YDEGEE. V shed 4 bases and J 8 bases; nucleotides not matched to a gene: 11. CDR3 length: 14 residues. As DNA, the CDR3 is TGTGCCAGCAGCGAGGGACAGCTCCGTCGGGGCTACACCTTC. Protein product: CASSEGQLRRGYTF. Supplemented by reference TRBV5-8 and TRBJ1-2, the full variable domain reads EAGVTQSPTHLIKTRGQQATLRCSPISGHTSVYWYQQALGLGLQFLLWYDEGEERNRGNFPPRFSGRQFPNYSSELNVNALELEDSALYLCASSEGQLRRGYTFGSGTRLTVV.

This chain links TRBV4-2 with TRBJ1-1, with TRBD1 matching over 7 bases. The V gene end was trimmed by 2 bases and the J gene end by 0 bases; junction bases not matched to a gene: 6. The CDR3 is 16 residues long. CDR1 LGHNA and CDR2 YNFKEQ come from the germline V gene. Here the CDR3 reads CASSQYRGHMNTEAFF. CDR3 DNA sequence: TGTGCCAGCAGCCAATACAGGGGCCACATGAACACTGAAGCTTTCTTT.

This clonotype was seen ten or more times. The chain links TRBV18 to TRBJ2-7; tentative D call: TRBD1 (6 bases). CDR3 length: 13 amino acids. V lost 6 bases to trimming and J lost 2 bases, with 11 bases between them. Germline CDR1 KGHSH, CDR2 LQKENI. In DNA form, the CDR3 reads TGTGCCAGCTCGCATGGACAGACCTACGAGCAGTACGTC. Its protein is CASSHGQTYEQYV.

This clonotype was found many times. V usage is TRBV7-2 and J usage is TRBJ2-7; 7 nucleotides match TRBD1. The V gene end was trimmed by 1 base and the J gene end by 3 bases; junction bases not matched to a gene: 3. The CDR3 has 14 residues. Germline CDR1 is SGHTA and CDR2 is FQGNSA. The CDR3 protein is CASSLESGGYEQYV. Here the CDR3 DNA reads TGTGCCAGCAGCTTAGAGTCAGGGGGCTACGAGCAGTACGTC.

This clonotype was seen many times. The CDR3 spells CASSVGVNSPLHF. The CDR3 coding sequence is TGTGCCAGCAGCGTAGGTGTTAATTCACCCCTCCACTTT. The chain combines TRBV9 with TRBJ1-6; D remains ambiguous. In germline, CDR1 is SGDLS, CDR2 YYNGEE. Trimming removed 0 bases from V and 6 bases from J, with 4 bases in between. The CDR3 spans 13 residues.

This clonotype was observed many times. The V gene is TRBV6-2 or TRBV6-3, the J gene TRBJ2-1, with 13 positions matching TRBD2. The V segment lost 6 bases and the J segment 9 bases; nucleotides outside the gene matches: 8. The CDR3 has 15 residues. The V gene's germline CDR1 is MNHEY and CDR2 SVGEGT. CDR3 amino acids: CASRDTSGGATEQFF. CDR3 DNA: TGTGCCAGCAGGGACACTAGCGGGGGGGCCACTGAGCAGTTCTTC.

Remarks on this clonotype: With a much larger clone just one base away, this may be a read error. This rearrangement joins TRBV20-1 to TRBJ2-7; unclear D gene. Looked up from germline, CDR1 is DFQATT and CDR2 is SNEGSKA (reference sequence). The CDR3 has 13 residues. The V and J ends lost 7 bases and 9 bases respectively, with 22 bases between them. Here the CDR3 reads CSVSSGLTHAQYV. Written as DNA, the CDR3 is TGCAGTGTATCCTCCGGCCTAACCCACGCGCAGTACGTC.

This clonotype was detected ten times or more. V usage is TRBV7-2 and J usage is TRBJ2-2; no reliable D call. CDR1 and CDR2 from the germline V gene are SGHTA and FQGNSA. The CDR3 loop spans 15 amino acids. Trimming pared 5 bases from V and 0 bases from J, leaving 10 bases between. The CDR3 reads CASSLRYANTGELFF. In nucleotides, the CDR3 is TGTGCCAGCAGCCTCAGATATGCGAACACCGGGGAGCTGTTTTTT.

This clonotype was seen more than once but under ten times. This chain joins TRBV27 and TRBJ2-5, with D possibly matching TRBD2 (6 bases). Trimming shortened V by 2 bases and J by 4 bases, and 17 bases separated the two germline ends. The CDR3 is 16 residues long. Germline V gives CDR1 MNHEY, CDR2 SMNVEV (reference sequence). CDR3 nucleotide sequence: TGTGCCAGCAGTTTACGGGGCGGGGAGGTCGGAGAGACCCAGTACTTC. Its protein product is CASSLRGGEVGETQYF.

The chain combines TRBV11-2 with TRBJ2-3, with TRBD2 identical over 11 bases. Germline trimming cut 1 base from V and 3 bases from J; bases unmatched to any gene: 6. The CDR3 runs to 17 residues. The germline CDR1 and CDR2 sequences are SGHAT and FQNNGV. The CDR3 loop is CASSLAWLAGGTDTQYF. The CDR3, as DNA: TGTGCCAGCAGCTTAGCATGGCTAGCGGGGGGAACAGATACGCAGTATTTT.

This clonotype occurred many times. This chain connects TRBV11-3 to TRBJ2-7; D is undetermined. Germline V gene sequence: CDR1 SGHNT, CDR2 YENEEA. Trimming removed 4 bases from V and 0 bases from J, with 13 bases in between. This CDR3 is built from 15 residues. This chain's CDR3 is CASSSRTFHSYEQYF. The CDR3 bases are TGTGCCAGCAGCTCTAGAACTTTTCACTCCTACGAGCAGTACTTC.

This clonotype was seen only a few times. The rearrangement joins TRBV6-1 to TRBJ2-2, with TRBD2 identical over 9 bases. Germline loops: CDR1 MNHNS, CDR2 SASEGT. After removal of 4 bases from V and 3 bases from J, the junction contained 6 bases not matched to a gene. The CDR3 runs to 16 residues. The CDR3 loop reads CASSVPSGAYTGELFF. The CDR3 DNA sequence: TGTGCCAGCAGTGTTCCTAGCGGGGCCTACACCGGGGAGCTGTTTTTT.